This entry is about one T cell receptor beta chain. A clone one base away is much larger, so this may be a read error. No cell sorting was done before RNA was extracted from the tissue. This sample was taken from a study of tumor and adjacent non-tumor tissue in lung cancer. About the research overall: Around 4.5 million productive TCRbeta reads were obtained per sample on average.

A modified ARM-PCR protocol with three rounds of nested PCR amplified TCRbeta. TCRdb reprocessed the multiplex PCR reads with MiXCR, giving one entry per CDR3 protein. This sample has 90,000 to 110,000 distinct CDR3 sequences, with roughly 73% found just once. Between the trimmed V and J ends, which lost 3 bases and 4 bases, there was a span of 7 bases. This CDR3 contains 14 residues. The TCR was taken from a woman aged 60-75 years with non-small cell lung cancer. The gene calls are TRBV12-3 or TRBV12-4 and TRBJ2-6; D possibly matches TRBD1 or TRBD2 (5 bases each). Source material: lung tumor tissue. The CDR3 protein is CASSLGTGANVLTF. The CDR3 DNA sequence: TGTGCCAGCAGTTTGGGGACCGGGGCCAACGTCCTGACTTTC.